Sequencing of this T cell receptor beta chain was carried out in a study of Graves' ophthalmopathy and Graves' hyperthyroidism. Study-wide context: Stable hyperthyroidism meant no progression to ophthalmopathy within 18 months of follow-up.

Amplification targeted the TCR beta CDR3 regions, with RNA transcripts as the source material. Investigators did first-round RT-PCR with HTBI primers, then second-round multiplex PCR. TCRdb independently ran MiXCR on the multiplex PCR reads; one entry per CDR3 protein. The table has around 520,000 distinct CDR3 sequences, roughly 40% seen once; the top ten hold approximately 4.1%. The CDR3 has 15 residues. CDR1 and CDR2 (germline): MGHRA, YSYEKL. The trim removed 6 bases at V and 6 bases at J, leaving 7 bases unmatched. Additional autoimmune diseases, uncontrolled infections, pregnancy or lactation disqualified patients.

The receptor was derived from an adult man with Graves' hyperthyroidism. The material sequenced was peripheral blood or thyroid tissue (not recorded which). This chain connects TRBV4-1 to TRBJ1-4; 10 bases fit TRBD1. The CDR3 here is CASRRTGTGDEKLFF. DNA of the CDR3: TGCGCCAGCAGGCGAACCGGGACAGGGGATGAAAAACTGTTTTTT.